This T cell receptor beta chain comes out of a study of blood T cell repertoires in COVID-19. Study summary: Acute and convalescent COVID-19 specimens originated in the United States, Italy and Spain. T cells, B-cell-depleted T cells, or PBMCs provided the cDNA or gDNA that served as material.

Profiling relied on immunoSEQ multiplex PCR, and the TCRdb table lists in-frame clones only, not all of them. The sample gives approximately 150,000 clones, around 84% of which show up once; approximately 5% is in the top ten. The CDR3 loop spans 18 amino acids. V lost 2 bases and J lost 3; bases outside the gene matches: 9. CDR1 MNHNS and CDR2 SASEGT come from the germline V gene. The sequence derives from a woman aged 50 to 60 with acute or convalescent COVID-19. The genes are TRBV6-1 and TRBJ1-5, with 11 bases identical to TRBD1. The sample was peripheral blood. The CDR3 DNA reads as TGTGCCAGCAGTGAAAATCCCAGGACAGGGGGCATCAATCAGCCCCAGCATTTT. Translation: CASSENPRTGGINQPQHF.